This TCR beta chain emerged from a study of graft-versus-host responses after intestinal transplantation. Study in general: Grafts were multivisceral, liver-intestinal, or isolated intestinal. Uniformly, recipients were administered anti-thymocyte globulin induction with subsequent tacrolimus and steroids for around 3 years. Study-wide findings and caveats: Across patients carrying graft-donor T cell macrochimerism, allografts held high graft-versus-host to host-versus-graft clonal ratios.

Labeling with CFSE marked approximately 200,000 responder cells, which were plated with approximately 200,000 irradiated, violet-dye-labeled stimulator cells. This clone counts as medium-sized. Germline V gene sequence: CDR1 ENHRY, CDR2 SYGVKD. Trimming took 6 bases from V and 5 from J; bases not matched to a gene: 3. There are 14 residues in the CDR3. Only in-frame clones appear in the TCRdb table, and some are missing; sequencing was by immunoSEQ multiplex PCR. Of thousands of clones detected, around a third appear once; the ten largest clones hold about 3%. This chain uses TRBV10-3 with TRBJ1-6, with 8 nucleotides matching TRBD1. The sample in question was alloreactive CD8+ T cells from a mixed lymphocyte reaction culture, obtained before transplantation. Indicated subset: CFSE-low proliferating T cells sorted from roughly 6-day pre-transplant mixed lymphocyte reaction (GvH or HvG direction). This receptor was taken from a human patient who was an organ donor for intestinal transplantation. CDR3 sequence (DNA): TGTGCCATCAGGCACAGGGGGGATAATTCACCCCTCCACTTT. As protein: CAIRHRGDNSPLHF.